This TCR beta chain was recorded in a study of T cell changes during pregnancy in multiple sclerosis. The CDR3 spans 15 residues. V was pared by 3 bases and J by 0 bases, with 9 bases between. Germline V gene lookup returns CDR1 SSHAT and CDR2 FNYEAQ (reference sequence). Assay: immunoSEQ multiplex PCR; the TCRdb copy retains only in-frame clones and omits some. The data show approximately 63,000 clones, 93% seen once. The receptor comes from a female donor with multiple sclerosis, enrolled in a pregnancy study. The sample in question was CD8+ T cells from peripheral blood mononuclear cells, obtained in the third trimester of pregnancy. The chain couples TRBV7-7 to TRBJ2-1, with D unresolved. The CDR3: CASSLSPSSYNEQFF. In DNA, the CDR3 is TGTGCCAGCAGCTTGTCCCCGAGCTCCTACAATGAGCAGTTCTTC.